Below, 6 T cell receptor beta chains from the same sample are listed, as sequenced in a study of blood T cell repertoires in COVID-19. The repertoire was sequenced with immunoSEQ multiplex PCR; TCRdb's copy has only in-frame clones and lacks some. The sample includes about 95,000 clones, roughly 81% of them seen just once. Sequencing input: peripheral blood. Receptors originate from a man at least 80 years old with COVID-19, enrolled during active disease.

The genes are TRBV2 and TRBJ2-1; the match to TRBD1 covers 8 bases. The CDR3 runs to 15 residues. J lost 1 base, V lost 2 bases, and 1 base had no gene match. Per germline, CDR1 SNHLY and CDR2 FYNNEI. The CDR3 region is CASSERDRSYNEQFF. The CDR3 DNA reads TGTGCCAGCAGTGAACGGGACAGGTCCTACAATGAGCAGTTCTTC.

This rearrangement joins TRBV19 to TRBJ1-6; TRBD1 agrees at 10 bases. The CDR3 covers 17 residues. Germline CDR1 is LNHDA and CDR2 is SQIVND (reference sequence). J lost 8 bases, V lost 7 bases, and 14 bases had no gene match. The CDR3 is CASTSRGTGVGYSPLHF. The CDR3 DNA reads as TGTGCCAGTACCTCGAGGGGGACAGGGGTCGGTTATTCACCCCTCCACTTT.

The genes are TRBV5-1 and TRBJ2-7; 12 nucleotides line up with TRBD2. The CDR3 extends over 14 amino acids. The trim removed 8 bases at V and 3 bases at J, leaving 6 bases unmatched. The germline V gene encodes CDR1 SGHRS and CDR2 YFSETQ. The CDR3 region is CASTLAGGHYEQYF. CDR3 DNA sequence: TGCGCCAGTACGCTAGCGGGGGGGCACTACGAGCAGTACTTC.

The V call is TRBV5-1, the J call TRBJ1-1; D perhaps matches TRBD1 (6 bases). This CDR3 spans 15 amino acids. V was shortened by 1 base and J by 6 bases, with 16 bases between the two germline ends. Germline-derived CDR1 and CDR2 are SGHRS and YFSETQ. The CDR3 sequence: CASSLSGATGPEAFF. The CDR3 bases are TGCGCCAGCAGCTTGAGCGGGGCTACAGGGCCTGAAGCTTTCTTT.

The chain couples TRBV5-1 to TRBJ2-3; TRBD1 is a possible D gene (6 bases). Trimming took off 2 bases at V and 6 bases at J, with 16 bases between the two ends. The CDR3 runs 15 residues. Germline CDR1 SGHRS, CDR2 YFSETQ. CDR3 sequence (DNA): TGCGCCAGCAGCTTTCAGGGGCGGAAAGTGGATACGCAGTATTTT. Its protein product is CASSFQGRKVDTQYF. Full variable domain (remainder filled in from reference TRBV5-1 and TRBJ2-3): KAGVTQTPRYLIKTRGQQVTLSCSPISGHRSVSWYQQTPGQGLQFLFEYFSETQRNKGNFPGRFSGRQFSNSRSEMNVSTLELGDSALYLCASSFQGRKVDTQYFGPGTRLTVL.

This sequence joins TRBV5-1 and TRBJ1-2; possible D gene TRBD1, 6 bases. The CDR3 is 20 amino acids. With 8 bases removed from V and 4 bases from J, the gap between germline ends came to 36 bases. Looked up from germline, CDR1 is SGHRS and CDR2 is YFSETQ. Here the CDR3 reads CASTFIPRQQGWLEGYGYTF. In DNA, the CDR3 is TGCGCCAGTACCTTTATCCCCCGACAGCAGGGGTGGTTAGAGGGCTATGGCTACACCTTC.